These T cell receptor beta chains were read from a single sample in a study of T cells in localized non-small cell lung cancer. TCRdb keeps only in-frame clones here, not all; method: immunoSEQ multiplex PCR. The sample gives tens of thousands of clones, about 87% of which show up once; roughly 21% is in the top ten. The starting material was peripheral blood, obtained before any cancer treatment. The receptors were sampled from a man aged 40 to 69 with stage I squamous cell lung carcinoma. Both conserved end residues are part of each CDR3. Each record gives: V gene, CDR3 length, J gene, D gene, clone size, CDR3 protein, CDR3 DNA. D genes are given only for firm matches. Rows may omit the clone size; those that give it use once, few, many or a size class.

TRBV28	13	TRBJ2-4	-	-	CASSYADPNIQYF	TGTGCCAGCAGTTACGCCGACCCCAACATTCAGTACTTC
TRBV19	14	TRBJ2-2	-	-	CASSIRLLTGELFF	TGTGCCAGTAGTATTCGGCTTCTCACCGGGGAGCTGTTTTTT
TRBV6-5	15	TRBJ1-5	-	once	CASSYEQGSTQPQHF	TGTGCCAGCAGTTACGAGCAGGGGTCCACTCAGCCCCAGCATTTT
TRBV27	15	TRBJ2-2	-	-	CATPRDTMNTGELFF	TGTGCCACACCCCGGGACACTATGAACACCGGGGAGCTGTTTTTT
TRBV7-2	15	TRBJ2-1	TRBD2	-	CASSGTSGGYNEQFF	TGTGCCAGCAGCGGGACTAGCGGGGGGTACAATGAGCAGTTCTTC
TRBV28	15	TRBJ1-4	-	-	CASSHLGGEDEKLFF	TGTGCCAGCAGCCACCTCGGAGGGGAGGATGAAAAACTGTTTTTT
TRBV11-3	14	TRBJ2-2	-	few	CASSFGGGTGELFF	TGTGCCAGCAGCTTCGGTGGGGGCACCGGGGAGCTGTTTTTT
TRBV2	18	TRBJ2-7	TRBD1	-	CASSYPRQGGLPSYEQYF	TGTGCCAGCAGTTATCCACGACAGGGGGGACTACCTTCCTACGAGCAGTACTTC
TRBV28	16	TRBJ2-5	TRBD2	-	CASSSFGSGSPETQYF	TGTGCCAGCAGTTCCTTTGGGAGCGGGAGTCCAGAGACCCAGTACTTC
TRBV18	17	TRBJ2-1	TRBD2	-	CASSPRTSGSSYNEQFF	TGTGCCAGCTCACCACGAACTAGCGGGAGCTCCTACAATGAGCAGTTCTTC
TRBV18	14	TRBJ2-3	-	-	CASSRTRETDTQYF	TGTGCCAGCTCACGGACCCGAGAGACAGATACGCAGTATTTT
TRBV4-3	11	TRBJ2-1	-	-	CASSFGSEQFF	TGCGCCAGCAGCTTCGGGAGCGAGCAGTTCTTC
TRBV7-9	13	TRBJ2-7	TRBD2	-	CASSPSGTYEQYF	TGTGCCAGCAGCCCTAGCGGGACCTACGAGCAGTACTTC
TRBV7-8	11	TRBJ1-1	-	-	CASSLDTEAFF	TGTGCCAGCAGCTTAGACACTGAAGCTTTCTTT
TRBV6-5	15	TRBJ2-1	-	once	CASSRGTAEYNEQFF	TGTGCCAGCAGTCGCGGGACAGCCGAGTACAATGAGCAGTTCTTC